This T cell receptor beta chain was recovered during a study of blood T cell repertoires in COVID-19. Study-level information: Whether acute or convalescent, the COVID-19 samples came from the United States, Italy and Spain.

Original handling: Amplifying reference gene primers gave estimates of nucleated cell counts. TCRdb's table, derived via immunoSEQ multiplex PCR, lists solely in-frame clones and lacks some. V, J and clone size derive from that table, while D and trimming were established from the DNA sequence. In the table there are 200,000 to 250,000 clones, over 70% of which are singletons. To note about this clone: Additional DNA sequences in this sample encode the identical CDR3.

Recruits, aged about 18 to 89 years, lived in 24 US areas. The V gene's germline CDR1 is SGHRS and CDR2 YFSETQ. With 5 bases clipped from V and 4 bases from J, the junction kept 8 bases outside the gene matches. The length of the CDR3 is 15 residues. Material: PBMCs or T cells enriched from blood (not recorded which). The genes are TRBV5-1 and TRBJ1-5, with 8 bases that match TRBD1. This clonotype was obtained from a woman in her 30s who had been exposed to COVID-19. CDR3 DNA sequence: TGCGCCAGCAGTCCTGGGACAGGATTAAATCAGCCCCAGCATTTT. This gives the protein CASSPGTGLNQPQHF.